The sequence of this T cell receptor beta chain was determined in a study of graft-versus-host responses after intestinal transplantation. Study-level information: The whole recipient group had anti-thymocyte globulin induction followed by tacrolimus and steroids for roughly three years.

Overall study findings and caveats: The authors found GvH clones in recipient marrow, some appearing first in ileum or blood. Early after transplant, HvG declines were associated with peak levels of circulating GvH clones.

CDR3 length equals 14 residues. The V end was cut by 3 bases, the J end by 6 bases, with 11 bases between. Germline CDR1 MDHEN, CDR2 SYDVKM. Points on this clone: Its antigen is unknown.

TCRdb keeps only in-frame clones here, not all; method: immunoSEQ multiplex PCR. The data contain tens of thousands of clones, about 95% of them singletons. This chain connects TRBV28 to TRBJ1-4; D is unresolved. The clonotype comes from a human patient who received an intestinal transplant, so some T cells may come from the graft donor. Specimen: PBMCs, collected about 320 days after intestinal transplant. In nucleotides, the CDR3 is TGTGCCAGCAGTTTTATAGGTTCGGATGAAAAACTGTTTTTT. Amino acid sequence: CASSFIGSDEKLFF.